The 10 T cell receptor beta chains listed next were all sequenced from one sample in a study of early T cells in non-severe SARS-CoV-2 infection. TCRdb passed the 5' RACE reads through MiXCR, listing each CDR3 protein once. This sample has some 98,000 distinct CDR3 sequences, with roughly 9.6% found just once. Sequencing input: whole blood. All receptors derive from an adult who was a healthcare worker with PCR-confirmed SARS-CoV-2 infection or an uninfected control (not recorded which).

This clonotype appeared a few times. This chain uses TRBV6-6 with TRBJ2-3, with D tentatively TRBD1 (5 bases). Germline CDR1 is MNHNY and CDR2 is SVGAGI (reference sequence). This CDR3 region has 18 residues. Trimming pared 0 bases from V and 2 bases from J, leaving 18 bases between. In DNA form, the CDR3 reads TGTGCCAGCAGTTACTCCGGCCCTAAAGGGGAAGCCACAGATACGCAGTATTTT. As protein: CASSYSGPKGEATDTQYF.

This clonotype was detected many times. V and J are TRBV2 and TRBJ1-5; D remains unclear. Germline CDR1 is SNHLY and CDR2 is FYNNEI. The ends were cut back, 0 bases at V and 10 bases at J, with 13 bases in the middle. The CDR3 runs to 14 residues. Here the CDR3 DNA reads TGTGCCAGCAGTGAAGCGCTTCGGACCGGCCCCCAGCATTTT. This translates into CASSEALRTGPQHF.

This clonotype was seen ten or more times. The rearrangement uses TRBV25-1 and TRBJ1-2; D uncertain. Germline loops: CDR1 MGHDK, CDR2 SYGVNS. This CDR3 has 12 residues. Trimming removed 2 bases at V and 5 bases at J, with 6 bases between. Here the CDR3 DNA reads TGTGCCAGCAGTGAAGTGGGGTATGGCTACACCTTC. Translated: CASSEVGYGYTF.

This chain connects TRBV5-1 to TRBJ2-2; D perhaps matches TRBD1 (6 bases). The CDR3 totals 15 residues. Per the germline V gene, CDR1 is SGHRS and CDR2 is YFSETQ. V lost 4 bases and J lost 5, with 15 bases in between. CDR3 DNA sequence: TGCGCCAGCAGCACCACGACAGGAGGAACCGGGGAGCTGTTTTTT. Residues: CASSTTTGGTGELFF.

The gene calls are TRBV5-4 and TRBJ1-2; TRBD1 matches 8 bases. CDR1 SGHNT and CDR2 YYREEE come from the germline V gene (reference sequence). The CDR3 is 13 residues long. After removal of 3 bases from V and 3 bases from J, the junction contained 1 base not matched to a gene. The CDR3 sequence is CASSWGQDYGYTF. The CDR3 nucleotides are TGTGCCAGCAGCTGGGGACAGGACTATGGCTACACCTTC. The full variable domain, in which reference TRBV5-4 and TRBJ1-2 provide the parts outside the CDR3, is ETGVTQSPTHLIKTRGQQVTLRCSSQSGHNTVSWYQQALGQGPQFIFQYYREEENGRGNFPPRFSGLQFPNYSSELNVNALELDDSALYLCASSWGQDYGYTFGSGTRLTVV.

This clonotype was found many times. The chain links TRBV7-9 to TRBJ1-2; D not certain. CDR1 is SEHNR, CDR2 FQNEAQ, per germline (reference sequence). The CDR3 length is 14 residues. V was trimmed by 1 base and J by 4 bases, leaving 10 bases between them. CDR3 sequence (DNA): TGTGCCAGCAGCTTAGTGGGTCAGTCCTATGGCTACACCTTC. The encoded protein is CASSLVGQSYGYTF.

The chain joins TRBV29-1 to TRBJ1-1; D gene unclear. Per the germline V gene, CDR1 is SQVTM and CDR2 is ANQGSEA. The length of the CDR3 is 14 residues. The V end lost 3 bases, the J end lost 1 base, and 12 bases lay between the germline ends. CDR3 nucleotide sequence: TGCAGCGTTGACGATGTGAGTCGGAACACTGAAGCTTTCTTT. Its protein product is CSVDDVSRNTEAFF.

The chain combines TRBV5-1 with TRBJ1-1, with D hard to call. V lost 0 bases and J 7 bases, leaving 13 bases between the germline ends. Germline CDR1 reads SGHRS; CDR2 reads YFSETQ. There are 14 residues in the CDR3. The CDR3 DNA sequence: TGCGCCAGCAGCTTGGCCGAGGGCGCCTATGAAGCTTTCTTT. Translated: CASSLAEGAYEAFF. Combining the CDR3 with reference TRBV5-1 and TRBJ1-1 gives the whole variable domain KAGVTQTPRYLIKTRGQQVTLSCSPISGHRSVSWYQQTPGQGLQFLFEYFSETQRNKGNFPGRFSGRQFSNSRSEMNVSTLELGDSALYLCASSLAEGAYEAFFGQGTRLTVV.

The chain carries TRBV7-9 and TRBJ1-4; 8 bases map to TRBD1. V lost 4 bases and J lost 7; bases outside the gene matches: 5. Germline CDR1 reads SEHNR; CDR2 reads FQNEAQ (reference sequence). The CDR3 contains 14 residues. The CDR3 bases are TGTGCCAGCAGCTCGGGACAGGCAGGTGAAAAACTGTTTTTT. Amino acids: CASSSGQAGEKLFF.

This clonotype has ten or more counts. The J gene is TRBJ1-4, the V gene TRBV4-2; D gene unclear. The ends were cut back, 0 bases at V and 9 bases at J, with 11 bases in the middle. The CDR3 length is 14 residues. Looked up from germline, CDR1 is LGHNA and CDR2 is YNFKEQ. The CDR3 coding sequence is TGTGCCAGCAGCCAAGAGCCAGGTTTGAAAAAACTGTTTTTT. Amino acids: CASSQEPGLKKLFF.